This TCR beta chain was sequenced for a study of cytomegalovirus exposure and HLA in healthy donors. As for the donors, each was a healthy bone marrow donor. The CDR3 runs to 12 residues. Germline values: CDR1 MDHEN, CDR2 SYDVKM. Between the trimmed V and J ends, which lost 5 bases and 7 bases, there was a span of 11 bases. Study results and limitations: It emerged from a later analysis that several of the most significant clusters appeared to be linked to common viral pathogens.

PCR was performed using 60 Vbeta and 13 Jbeta primers. Sequencing used immunoSEQ multiplex PCR; TCRdb keeps in-frame clones, though not all of them. Of around 150,000 clones listed, less than 80% were seen once; the top ten hold 6% to 7.5%. On this clone itself: Antigen: not known.

Sequenced input: PBMCs. This chain joins TRBV28 and TRBJ1-1; a possible D gene is TRBD1 (6 bases). The TCR was taken from a man aged 35 to 55 in good health and CMV-seropositive. DNA of the CDR3: TGTGCCAGCAGTCAACCGGGACATGAAGCTTTCTTT. This sequence encodes CASSQPGHEAFF.